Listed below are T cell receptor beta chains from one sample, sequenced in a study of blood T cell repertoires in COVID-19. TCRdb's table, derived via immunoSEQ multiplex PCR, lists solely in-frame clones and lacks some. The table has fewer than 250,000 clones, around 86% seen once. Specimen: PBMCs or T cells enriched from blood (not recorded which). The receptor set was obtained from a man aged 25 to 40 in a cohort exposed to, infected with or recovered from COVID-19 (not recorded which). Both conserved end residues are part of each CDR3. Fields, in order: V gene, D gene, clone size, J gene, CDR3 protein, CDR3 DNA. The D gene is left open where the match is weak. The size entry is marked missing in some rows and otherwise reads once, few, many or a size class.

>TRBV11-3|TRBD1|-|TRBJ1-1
CASSPGQGSYGNTEAFF
TGTGCCAGCAGCCCGGGACAGGGAAGCTACGGGAACACTGAAGCTTTCTTT
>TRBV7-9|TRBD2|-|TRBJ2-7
CASSEETSGRSYEQYF
TGTGCCAGCAGCGAAGAGACTAGCGGGCGCTCCTACGAGCAGTACTTC
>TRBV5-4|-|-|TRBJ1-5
CASSLQGNQPQHF
TGTGCCAGCAGCTTGCAGGGAAATCAGCCCCAGCATTTT
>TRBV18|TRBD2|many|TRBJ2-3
CASSPGLAKDTQYF
TGTGCCAGCTCACCCGGACTAGCGAAAGATACGCAGTATTTT
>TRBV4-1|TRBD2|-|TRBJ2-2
CASSQSPGASGPGTGELFF
TGCGCCAGCAGCCAAAGCCCAGGAGCTAGCGGGCCAGGAACCGGGGAGCTGTTTTTT
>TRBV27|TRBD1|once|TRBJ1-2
CASSKTGTARSSSYGYTF
TGTGCCAGCAGTAAGACAGGGACAGCTAGGAGCTCATCCTATGGCTACACCTTC
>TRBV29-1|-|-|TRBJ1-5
CSVGMGSINQPQHF
TGCAGCGTTGGTATGGGCAGCATCAATCAGCCCCAGCATTTT
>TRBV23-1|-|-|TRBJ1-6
CASSQPRKTGPNNSPLHF
TGCGCCAGCAGTCAACCACGCAAGACAGGACCTAATAATTCACCCCTCCACTTT
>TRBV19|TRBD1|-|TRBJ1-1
CASSATSRGAGTEAFF
TGTGCCAGTAGTGCCACGAGCAGGGGGGCAGGAACTGAAGCTTTCTTT
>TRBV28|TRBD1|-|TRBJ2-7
CASSLRDRGYEQYF
TGTGCCAGCAGTCTCCGGGACAGGGGCTACGAGCAGTACTTC
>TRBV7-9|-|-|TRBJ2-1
CASSLVVYEQFF
TGTGCCAGCAGCCTAGTCGTCTATGAGCAGTTCTTC
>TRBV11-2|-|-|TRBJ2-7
CASSLDPGGRYEQYF
TGTGCCAGCAGCTTAGACCCAGGGGGGAGATACGAGCAGTACTTC
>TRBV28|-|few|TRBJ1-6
CASSLATAPGGSPLHF
TGTGCCAGCAGTTTAGCGACAGCCCCTGGGGGCTCACCCCTCCACTTT
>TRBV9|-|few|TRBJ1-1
CASSDREMNTEAFF
TGTGCCAGCAGCGACAGGGAGATGAACACTGAAGCTTTCTTT
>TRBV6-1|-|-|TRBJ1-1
CASSDRSIMNTEAFF
TGTGCCAGCAGTGATCGGTCCATCATGAACACTGAAGCTTTCTTT
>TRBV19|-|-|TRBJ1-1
CASSILQGNTEAFF
TGTGCCAGTAGTATTCTACAGGGGAACACTGAAGCTTTCTTT
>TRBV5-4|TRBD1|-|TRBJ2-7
CASSFADRSGEQYF
TGTGCCAGCAGTTTCGCGGACAGGTCGGGCGAGCAGTACTTC
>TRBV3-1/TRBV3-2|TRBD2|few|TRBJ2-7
CASSLTSEPYEQYF
TGTGCCAGCAGCCTAACTAGCGAACCTTACGAGCAGTACTTC
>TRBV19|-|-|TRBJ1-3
CASSIGGLRPSGNTIYF
TGTGCCAGTAGTATAGGGGGACTCCGACCGTCTGGAAACACCATATATTTT
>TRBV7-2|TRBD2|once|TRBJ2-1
CASSRDKSGSQFF
TGTGCCAGCAGCCGAGACAAGAGCGGGAGTCAGTTCTTC
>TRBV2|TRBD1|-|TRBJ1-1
CASSEQTGFEAFF
TGTGCCAGCAGTGAACAGACAGGGTTTGAAGCTTTCTTT
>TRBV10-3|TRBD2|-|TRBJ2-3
CAISEGREADTQYF
TGTGCCATCAGTGAAGGGAGGGAAGCAGATACGCAGTATTTT
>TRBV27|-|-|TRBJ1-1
CASSPVKAMNTEAFF
TGTGCCAGCAGTCCCGTTAAAGCTATGAACACTGAAGCTTTCTTT
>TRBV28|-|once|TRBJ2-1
CASNPASTYNEQFF
TGTGCCAGCAACCCGGCTAGCACCTACAATGAGCAGTTCTTC
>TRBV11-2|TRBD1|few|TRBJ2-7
CASSRGTGPYEQYF
TGTGCCAGCAGCAGAGGGACAGGGCCCTACGAGCAGTACTTC
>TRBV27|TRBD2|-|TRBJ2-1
CASSLGTSGSNEQFF
TGTGCCAGCAGCTTAGGGACTAGCGGGAGTAATGAGCAGTTCTTC
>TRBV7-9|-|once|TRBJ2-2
CASSLGEGALRAGELFF
TGTGCCAGCAGCTTGGGCGAAGGGGCGTTACGTGCCGGGGAGCTGTTTTTT
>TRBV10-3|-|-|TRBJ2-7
CAISERPGGVYEQYF
TGTGCCATCAGCGAACGGCCGGGCGGGGTATACGAGCAGTACTTC
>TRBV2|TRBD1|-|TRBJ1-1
CARHRTGGNTEAFF
TGTGCCAGACACCGGACAGGGGGGAACACTGAAGCTTTCTTT
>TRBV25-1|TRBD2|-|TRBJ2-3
CASSPHEGSGRPDTQYF
TGTGCCAGCAGTCCACATGAAGGTAGCGGGAGACCTGATACGCAGTATTTT
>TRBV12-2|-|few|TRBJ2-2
CASRLASGRMGTGELFF
TGTGCAAGTCGCTTAGCTAGCGGGAGGATGGGCACCGGGGAGCTGTTTTTT
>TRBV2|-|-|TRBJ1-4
CASSAREEMRKLFF
TGTGCCAGCAGTGCCAGGGAGGAAATGAGGAAACTGTTTTTT
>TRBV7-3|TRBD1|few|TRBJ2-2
CASSSPGGTGELFF
TGTGCCAGCAGCTCCCCAGGGGGCACCGGGGAGCTGTTTTTT
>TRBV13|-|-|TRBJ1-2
CASSPDSNGGYTF
TGTGCCAGCAGCCCAGACAGCAATGGAGGCTACACCTTC
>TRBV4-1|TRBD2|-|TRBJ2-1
CASTPSSSGGQVEQFF
TGCGCCAGCACTCCAAGTTCTAGCGGGGGCCAAGTTGAGCAGTTCTTC
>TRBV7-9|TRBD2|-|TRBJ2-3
CASSPGRGADTQYF
TGTGCCAGCAGCCCGGGCCGGGGGGCAGATACGCAGTATTTT